The following is a T cell receptor beta chain sequence with its context. Its specificity is unknown. Together with a sample-barcoded 5' primer, a J-beta primer mix was included in a second PCR lasting about 6 to 11 cycles. Each sample yielded at least 2.5 million CDR3-containing paired-end reads. Using its own MiXCR run on the 5' RACE reads, TCRdb lists one record per CDR3 protein. The table shows approximately 770,000 distinct CDR3 sequences, with about three fifths occurring only once. The source of the sample is a study of blood T cells in healthy people across ages. About the research overall: Template switching picked up about one barcoded beta molecule for each two T cells. The study's findings and limits: In older individuals, TCR beta diversity per million T cells was lower, falling roughly linearly with age.

The CDR3 runs to 15 residues. Germline CDR1 is LGHDT and CDR2 is YNNKEL (reference sequence). This chain uses TRBV3-1 with TRBJ2-4; 9 positions match TRBD2. The J call is uncertain, as TRBJ2-7 better fits the DNA end. The sample was blood. The sequence was collected from a man between 25 and 39 years old in good health. CDR3 protein: CASSQGGGAYNEQYF. The CDR3 DNA is TGTGCCAGCAGCCAAGGCGGGGGGGCTTATAACGAGCAGTACTTC.